This T cell receptor (beta chain) was sequenced for a study of blood T cell repertoires in COVID-19. On the study more broadly: T cells, B-cell-depleted T cells, or PBMCs supplied cDNA or gDNA.

Profiling relied on immunoSEQ multiplex PCR, and the TCRdb table lists in-frame clones only, not all of them. The table lists about 210,000 clones, around 82% of them singletons, with 4.3% in the top ten. This CDR3 comprises 12 residues. Germline CDR1 is LNHDA and CDR2 is SQIVND (reference sequence). V lost 9 bases to trimming and J lost 8 bases, with 16 bases between them. Those who participated ranged in age from about 18 to 89 years and resided in about two dozen US areas. Each participant's cohort was designated according to participant-reported clinical history. V is TRBV19 and J is TRBJ1-2; unclear D gene. The source of this sequence is a man aged 30 to 45 with acute COVID-19. Sequenced: PBMCs or T cells enriched from blood (not recorded which). The CDR3 loop is CASTYRNSGYTF. The CDR3 DNA sequence: TGTGCCAGCACATACCGGAACAGCGGCTACACCTTC.